These 26 T cell receptor beta chains came from one sample sequenced in a study of blood T cell repertoires in COVID-19. Produced via immunoSEQ multiplex PCR; TCRdb's table is partial and in-frame only. Of about 190,000 clones listed, roughly four fifths are singletons. Sequencing used peripheral blood. These receptors originate from a woman aged 50 to 60 with acute or convalescent COVID-19.

This clone was counted only a few times. V is TRBV29-1 and J is TRBJ2-2; possibly TRBD2 for D (5 bases). The length of the CDR3 is 11 residues. The germline V gene encodes CDR1 SQVTM and CDR2 ANQGSEA. Between the trimmed V and J ends, which lost 6 bases and 4 bases, there was a span of 6 bases. The CDR3 DNA reads as TGCAGCGTAGGGAGCACCGGGGAGCTGTTTTTT. Translating it yields CSVGSTGELFF.

The chain links TRBV4-1 to TRBJ2-1; D perhaps matches TRBD1 (5 bases). Germline assignment: CDR1 MGHRA and CDR2 YSYEKL. Trimming left V 1 base short and J 3 bases short, with 10 bases between. This CDR3 has 15 amino acids. The CDR3 DNA reads as TGCGCCAGCAGCCAAGCCTGGACAAACTACAATGAGCAGTTCTTC. Residues: CASSQAWTNYNEQFF.

This rearrangement joins TRBV29-1 to TRBJ1-1; TRBD1 matches at 8 bases. Germline CDR1 and CDR2: SQVTM and ANQGSEA. The CDR3 is made up of 15 amino acids. J gave up 0 bases and V 6 bases, and 9 bases lay outside the gene matches. This CDR3 is CSVRGLGQVNTEAFF. In DNA, the CDR3 is TGCAGCGTCCGGGGTCTGGGACAGGTGAACACTGAAGCTTTCTTT.

The chain combines TRBV24-1 with TRBJ2-1; TRBD1 agrees at 7 bases. V was pared by 4 bases and J by 6 bases, with 11 bases of the junction left unmatched. The V gene's germline CDR1 is KGHDR and CDR2 SFDVKD. This CDR3 spans 16 amino acids. The CDR3 spells CATSDRQGAPRNEQFF. CDR3 bases: TGTGCCACCAGTGACCGACAGGGCGCTCCCCGCAATGAGCAGTTCTTC.

There are a few counts of this clone. The chain uses TRBV5-1 and TRBJ1-1; D is uncertain. The CDR3 spans 12 residues. The V end was cut by 5 bases, the J end by 4 bases, with 9 bases between. Germline V CDR1 and CDR2: SGHRS, YFSETQ. CDR3: CASREGATEAFF. In DNA form, the CDR3 reads TGCGCCAGCAGAGAGGGAGCCACTGAAGCTTTCTTT. The whole variable domain, remainder taken from reference TRBV5-1 and TRBJ1-1, is KAGVTQTPRYLIKTRGQQVTLSCSPISGHRSVSWYQQTPGQGLQFLFEYFSETQRNKGNFPGRFSGRQFSNSRSEMNVSTLELGDSALYLCASREGATEAFFGQGTRLTVV.

This rearrangement joins TRBV6-5 to TRBJ1-5; no firm D call. V was cut by 10 bases and J by 0 bases, with 16 bases left in between. In germline, CDR1 is MNHEY, CDR2 SVGAGI. The CDR3 length is 15 residues. The chain's CDR3 is CATSLEKYSNQPQHF. CDR3 DNA sequence: TGTGCCACCAGCTTAGAGAAATATAGCAATCAGCCCCAGCATTTT.

This clone was seen only once. The CDR3: CASSEAMGQLNSPLHF. In nucleotides, the CDR3 is TGTGCCAGCAGTGAAGCCATGGGACAGCTCAATTCACCCCTCCACTTT. V and J are TRBV2 and TRBJ1-6; 7 bases map to TRBD1. Looked up from germline, CDR1 is SNHLY and CDR2 is FYNNEI. The CDR3 consists of 16 residues. V was pared by 0 bases and J by 7 bases, with 6 bases of the junction left unmatched.

J is TRBJ1-4 and V is TRBV4-1, with 9 bases fitting TRBD1. The CDR3 is made up of 16 amino acids. Per the germline V gene, CDR1 is MGHRA and CDR2 is YSYEKL. V lost 1 base, J lost 4 bases, and 4 bases stayed unmatched. The CDR3 sequence: CASSQGSGQGNEKLFF. The CDR3 coding sequence is TGCGCCAGCAGCCAAGGGTCGGGACAGGGTAATGAAAAACTGTTTTTT.

The J gene is TRBJ2-1, the V gene TRBV29-1, with D maybe TRBD2 (6 bases). Per germline, CDR1 SQVTM and CDR2 ANQGSEA. CDR3 length: 14 amino acids. Trimming took off 5 bases at V and 6 bases at J, with 17 bases between the two ends. CDR3 sequence (DNA): TGCAGCGTTAGAGGTAGCGGCGTGCCCAATGAGCAGTTCTTC. Amino acid sequence: CSVRGSGVPNEQFF.

This clone was counted a single time. The genes are TRBV19 and TRBJ1-3, with D possibly matching TRBD1 (6 bases). Trimming pared 5 bases from V and 0 bases from J, leaving 14 bases between. From germline, CDR1 is LNHDA and CDR2 SQIVND (reference sequence). The CDR3 covers 16 residues. The CDR3 loop is CASSRGTPNSGNTIYF. CDR3 DNA: TGTGCCAGTAGTCGTGGGACACCGAACTCTGGAAACACCATATATTTT. The full variable domain, with the rest looked up from reference TRBV19 and TRBJ1-3, is DGGITQSPKYLFRKEGQNVTLSCEQNLNHDAMYWYRQDPGQGLRLIYYSQIVNDFQKGDIAEGYSVSREKKESFPLTVTSAQKNPTAFYLCASSRGTPNSGNTIYFGEGSWLTVV.

The genes are TRBV10-2 and TRBJ1-1; no clear D gene. Per germline, CDR1 WSHSY and CDR2 SAAADI. This CDR3 region has 14 residues. The V gene lost 2 bases and the J gene lost 0 bases, with 7 bases spanning the gap. In DNA form, the CDR3 reads TGCGCCAGCAGTGAGAACAGTATGAACACTGAAGCTTTCTTT. This sequence encodes CASSENSMNTEAFF.

This clone was picked up many times. The chain recombines TRBV5-6 with TRBJ2-2, with 7 bases that match TRBD1. With 4 bases clipped from V and 3 bases from J, the junction kept 12 bases outside the gene matches. The CDR3 is 17 amino acids. The V gene's germline CDR1 is SGHDT and CDR2 YYEEEE. DNA for the CDR3: TGTGCCAGCAGCACCATTAAAGGGGGCGCTTACACCGGGGAGCTGTTTTTT. It encodes CASSTIKGGAYTGELFF.

This rearrangement joins TRBV18 to TRBJ1-1, with 8 bases identical to TRBD1. V was pared by 5 bases and J by 4 bases, with 3 bases of the junction left unmatched. Germline assignment: CDR1 KGHSH and CDR2 LQKENI. CDR3 size: 13 residues. Here the CDR3 reads CASSIGQGTEAFF. In DNA, the CDR3 is TGTGCCAGCTCAATTGGACAGGGCACTGAAGCTTTCTTT.

The rearrangement uses TRBV7-2 and TRBJ2-3, with 13 bases lining up with TRBD2. The J segment lost 4 bases and the V segment lost 4 bases, leaving 8 bases of the junction unmatched. Germline V lookup: CDR1 SGHTA, CDR2 FQGNSA. The CDR3 has 17 amino acids. The CDR3 bases are TGTGCCAGCAGCTCACGCCGACTAGCGGGAGGTGCAGATACGCAGTATTTT. Its translation is CASSSRRLAGGADTQYF.

In its sample, this clone was seen a few times. Additional DNA sequences in this sample encode the identical CDR3. The chain uses TRBV6-5 and TRBJ1-1; 7 bases fit TRBD1. CDR1 is MNHEY and CDR2 is SVGAGI in the germline V gene. The V segment lost 6 bases and the J segment 1 base; nucleotides outside the gene matches: 5. The CDR3 runs to 14 residues. The CDR3 region is CASRPGQTNTEAFF. The CDR3 DNA reads as TGTGCCAGCAGGCCGGGACAGACGAACACTGAAGCTTTCTTT.

J is TRBJ2-1 and V is TRBV24-1; 7 bases are shared with TRBD1. CDR3 length equals 16 residues. Germline loops: CDR1 KGHDR, CDR2 SFDVKD. J gave up 1 base and V 3 bases, and 5 bases lay outside the gene matches. Here the CDR3 reads CATSDVQGNSYNEQFF. Here the CDR3 DNA reads TGTGCCACCAGTGATGTACAGGGGAATTCCTACAATGAGCAGTTCTTC.

V usage is TRBV27 and J usage is TRBJ1-2; a possible D gene is TRBD1 (6 bases). CDR1 is MNHEY, CDR2 SMNVEV, per germline (reference sequence). Deletions cut 6 bases from V and 4 bases from J, with 12 bases between. CDR3 length: 13 residues. The DNA of the CDR3 is TGTGCCAGCAGGTCTACAGGGACCTATGGCTACACCTTC. It codes for CASRSTGTYGYTF.

This rearrangement joins TRBV6-5 to TRBJ1-2, with TRBD1 matching 7 bases. J was trimmed by 2 bases and V by 9 bases; bases with no gene match: 6. The CDR3 contains 13 residues. Per germline, CDR1 MNHEY and CDR2 SVGAGI. This CDR3 is CASEQGLNYGYTF. CDR3 DNA: TGTGCCAGTGAACAGGGGTTGAACTATGGCTACACCTTC.

The chain is built from TRBV29-1 and TRBJ2-7; unclear D gene. The CDR3 has 13 residues. The germline V gene encodes CDR1 SQVTM and CDR2 ANQGSEA. V lost 4 bases to trimming and J lost 0 bases, with 10 bases between them. DNA for the CDR3: TGCAGCGTTGTCCCACAAACCTCCTACGAGCAGTACTTC. Its translation is CSVVPQTSYEQYF.

Comments on this clone: One junction end disagrees with the germline gene, perhaps due to a read error. The rearrangement links TRBV10-3 to TRBJ2-3; 7 bases align to TRBD2. The germline V gene encodes CDR1 ENHRY and CDR2 SYGVKD. This CDR3 is built from 13 residues. As DNA, the CDR3 is TGTGCCCTCAGCGGGGTAGGGACAGATACGCAGTATTTT. Protein: CALSGVGTDTQYF.

There are a few counts of this clone. The chain employs TRBV19 and TRBJ1-1, with D perhaps matching TRBD1 (6 bases). Germline CDR1 LNHDA, CDR2 SQIVND (reference sequence). The CDR3 sequence is 14 residues long. The ends were cut back, 2 bases at V and 1 base at J, with 8 bases in the middle. The CDR3 DNA sequence: TGTGCCAGTAGTATATGGGACAAGAACACTGAAGCTTTCTTT. Translating gives CASSIWDKNTEAFF.

This chain uses TRBV30 with TRBJ1-1; maybe TRBD1 (5 bases). Trimming removed 5 bases at V and 1 base at J, with 17 bases between. CDR1 is GTSNPN and CDR2 is SVGIG in the germline V gene (reference sequence). The CDR3 runs 15 residues. The CDR3 nucleotides are TGTGCCTGGGGGGCGAAGGACTGGGGGAACACTGAAGCTTTCTTT. Its translation: CAWGAKDWGNTEAFF. Combining the CDR3 with reference TRBV30 and TRBJ1-1 gives the whole variable domain SQTIHQWPATLVQPVGSPLSLECTVEGTSNPNLYWYRQAAGRGLQLLFYSVGIGQISSEVPQNLSASRPQDRQFILSSKKLLLSDSGFYLCAWGAKDWGNTEAFFGQGTRLTVV.

This clone was recorded a few times. The chain is built from TRBV7-2 and TRBJ2-7, with 12 bases identical to TRBD2. From germline, CDR1 is SGHTA and CDR2 FQGNSA. V lost 4 bases, J lost 2 bases, and 3 bases stayed unmatched. The CDR3 sequence is 15 residues long. CDR3 residues: CASSYLAGGPYEQYF. CDR3 in DNA: TGTGCCAGCAGCTATCTAGCGGGAGGGCCCTACGAGCAGTACTTC. Full variable domain (outside the CDR3, taken from reference TRBV7-2 and TRBJ2-7): GAGVSQSPSNKVTEKGKDVELRCDPISGHTALYWYRQSLGQGLEFLIYFQGNSAPDKSGLPSDRFSAERTGGSVSTLTIQRTQQEDSAVYLCASSYLAGGPYEQYFGPGTRLTVT.

This rearrangement joins TRBV2 to TRBJ1-2; 9 bases fit TRBD1. Germline V CDR1 and CDR2: SNHLY, FYNNEI. Unmatched junction bases numbered 5, after V lost 5 bases and J lost 4 bases. The CDR3 is 14 amino acids. The CDR3 bases are TGTGCCAGCAGTCCCAGGACAGGGGCCTATGGCTACACCTTC. It specifies CASSPRTGAYGYTF.

The V gene is TRBV9, the J gene TRBJ2-1; TRBD2 aligns across 10 bases. The CDR3 contains 16 residues. The V and J ends lost 0 bases and 6 bases, in that order; junction bases with no gene match: 6. Germline assignment: CDR1 SGDLS and CDR2 YYNGEE. The CDR3, as DNA: TGTGCCAGCAGCGTAGGCCTAGCGGGAGTCGTCAATGAGCAGTTCTTC. It is translated as CASSVGLAGVVNEQFF.

The chain links TRBV7-6 to TRBJ2-7, with D possibly matching TRBD2 (7 bases). V was pared by 2 bases and J by 3 bases, with 8 bases between. Germline V gives CDR1 SGHVS, CDR2 FNYEAQ. This CDR3 is built from 13 residues. The CDR3 protein is CASSLRGGYEQYF. The CDR3 coding sequence is TGTGCCAGCAGCTTAAGGGGGGGCTACGAGCAGTACTTC.